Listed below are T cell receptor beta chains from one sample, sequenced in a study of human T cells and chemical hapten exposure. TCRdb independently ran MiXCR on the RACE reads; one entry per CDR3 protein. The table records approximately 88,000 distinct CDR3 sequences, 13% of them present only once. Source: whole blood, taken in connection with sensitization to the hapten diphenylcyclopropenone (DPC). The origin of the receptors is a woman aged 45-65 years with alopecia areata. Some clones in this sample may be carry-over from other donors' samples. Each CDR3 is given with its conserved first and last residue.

CDR3 protein: CASSQDHTAWDTEAFF; V gene: TRBV3-1
CDR3 protein: CSARLLAGSYNEQFF; V gene: TRBV20-1
CDR3 protein: CASRPTPVTSGETRANVLTF; V gene: TRBV7-9
CDR3 protein: CASLLAGGYNEQFF; V gene: TRBV6-5
CDR3 protein: CASSVQPGLREQYF; V gene: TRBV5-1
CDR3 protein: CSVKRTSGRNEQYF; V gene: TRBV29-1
CDR3 protein: CASSELGGEYEQYF; V gene: TRBV27
CDR3 protein: CASSLELAGVETQYF; V gene: TRBV7-2
CDR3 protein: CASSLRQSNQPQHF; V gene: TRBV6-2/TRBV6-3
CDR3 protein: CASSYAAGVSGYTF; V gene: TRBV6-5
CDR3 protein: CSVATRLAGNTDTQYF; V gene: TRBV29-1
CDR3 protein: CSALRLSTDTQYF; V gene: TRBV20-1
CDR3 protein: CATRDKQSSYNSPLHF; V gene: TRBV15
CDR3 protein: CASSINGQFTEAFF; V gene: TRBV18
CDR3 protein: CASRIVLVGTDTQYF; V gene: TRBV6-1
CDR3 protein: CAISELPAGGFNEQFF; V gene: TRBV10-3
CDR3 protein: CSVLPDWRDYGYTF; V gene: TRBV29-1
CDR3 protein: CASSQIPGASNEQYF; V gene: TRBV4-2
CDR3 protein: CASSPQQGARDGYTF; V gene: TRBV18
CDR3 protein: CASSLALDVGEKLFF; V gene: TRBV7-9
CDR3 protein: CSARDPGQGNQFF; V gene: TRBV20-1
CDR3 protein: CASSVNRDTEAFF; V gene: TRBV2
CDR3 protein: CASSPGLAGFEQFF; V gene: TRBV4-2
CDR3 protein: CASSAERDNQPQHF; V gene: TRBV7-6
CDR3 protein: CASSPSGSFYEQYF; V gene: TRBV12-3/TRBV12-4
CDR3 protein: CASSEQGRDTEAFF; V gene: TRBV2
CDR3 protein: CASSLGPYKGYNSPLHF; V gene: TRBV12-3/TRBV12-4
CDR3 protein: CASSLAAGATEAFF; V gene: TRBV7-9
CDR3 protein: CASSLGRNLMNTEAFF; V gene: TRBV11-2
CDR3 protein: CASTRTGVRSTDTQYF; V gene: TRBV12-3/TRBV12-4
CDR3 protein: CASSIFLGGNPREQYF; V gene: TRBV19
CDR3 protein: CASSEGQGFYNEQFF; V gene: TRBV2
CDR3 protein: CASSPGTSGNEQFF; V gene: TRBV2
CDR3 protein: CASSLTESSYEQYF; V gene: TRBV12-3/TRBV12-4
CDR3 protein: CASSALDSSNQPQHF; V gene: TRBV9
CDR3 protein: CASSYPEGGGSYEQYF; V gene: TRBV6-6
CDR3 protein: CASSPHHLAKNIQYF; V gene: TRBV25-1
CDR3 protein: CSVGAGVDNEQFF; V gene: TRBV29-1
CDR3 protein: CASSLENRELETQYF; V gene: TRBV5-1
CDR3 protein: CASRAFTADTGELFF; V gene: TRBV2
CDR3 protein: CASSPGLASNEQFF; V gene: TRBV7-2